Shown below are 8 T cell receptor beta chains from a single sample sequenced in a study of blood T cell repertoires in COVID-19. Method: immunoSEQ multiplex PCR; TCRdb's copy keeps in-frame clones and lacks some. The sample consists of around 320,000 clones, about nine tenths of them appearing once. Sequenced input: PBMCs or T cells enriched from blood (not recorded which). The receptor source for this set is a woman aged 50 to 65 who had been exposed to COVID-19.

The chain uses TRBV7-2 and TRBJ2-1; 8 bases fit TRBD1. CDR1 is SGHTA and CDR2 is FQGNSA in the germline V gene. V lost 5 bases and J lost 4; bases outside the gene matches: 13. This CDR3 contains 17 residues. The CDR3 protein is CASSPSPQTGVYNEQFF. CDR3 sequence (DNA): TGTGCCAGCAGCCCAAGTCCCCAGACAGGGGTGTACAATGAGCAGTTCTTC.

This chain joins TRBV5-4 and TRBJ1-6; unclear D gene. The CDR3 is 15 residues long. The V end lost 0 bases, the J end lost 6 bases, and 10 bases lay between the germline ends. Germline V gives CDR1 SGHNT, CDR2 YYREEE (reference sequence). CDR3 DNA sequence: TGTGCCAGCAGCTTGGATGCGGTGACTAATTCACCCCTCCACTTT. This encodes CASSLDAVTNSPLHF.

The rearrangement uses TRBV28 and TRBJ1-2; D unclear. Germline V gene sequence: CDR1 MDHEN, CDR2 SYDVKM. CDR3 length: 14 amino acids. Trimming removed 6 bases from V and 5 bases from J, with 16 bases in between. The CDR3 region is CASSRTQGRYGYTF. The CDR3 DNA sequence: TGTGCCAGCAGCAGGACTCAAGGGAGGTATGGCTACACCTTC.

This sequence joins TRBV5-1 and TRBJ2-3; 8 bases align to TRBD1. The CDR3 extends over 15 amino acids. Germline CDR1 reads SGHRS; CDR2 reads YFSETQ. J gave up 0 bases and V 5 bases, and 5 bases lay outside the gene matches. CDR3 residues: CASSSGGRSTDTQYF. For the CDR3, the DNA is TGCGCCAGCAGTTCAGGGGGCAGGAGCACAGATACGCAGTATTTT.

This chain uses TRBV6-5 with TRBJ2-7; 9 nucleotides match TRBD1. Trimming took 5 bases from V and 5 from J; bases not matched to a gene: 7. Germline V gene data show CDR1 as MNHEY and CDR2 as SVGAGI. The CDR3 loop spans 14 amino acids. In DNA form, the CDR3 reads TGTGCCAGCAGTAACCCGGGACAGGGCGACGAGCAGTACTTC. This codes for CASSNPGQGDEQYF.

The J gene is TRBJ2-5, the V gene TRBV10-1; the D is unclear. Germline CDR1 and CDR2: WNHNN and SYGVQD (reference sequence). The CDR3 is 9 amino acids. The CDR3 is CAHRETQYF. The CDR3 DNA sequence: TGCGCACATCGAGAGACCCAGTACTTC.

V is TRBV19 and J is TRBJ1-3; TRBD1 is a possible D gene (6 bases). This CDR3 region has 16 residues. Germline CDR1 reads LNHDA; CDR2 reads SQIVND (reference sequence). Trimming pared 4 bases from V and 0 bases from J, leaving 13 bases between. CDR3 in DNA: TGTGCCAGTAGTAGAGGACAGACTTCCTCTGGAAACACCATATATTTT. Translation: CASSRGQTSSGNTIYF.

This clone showed up just once. The chain carries TRBV4-1 and TRBJ1-1; D is ambiguous. Trimming removed 3 bases at V and 7 bases at J, with 12 bases between. The CDR3 loop spans 13 amino acids. The V gene's germline CDR1 is MGHRA and CDR2 YSYEKL. This chain's CDR3 is CASSQAAAHEAFF. Written as DNA, the CDR3 is TGCGCCAGCAGCCAGGCGGCAGCTCATGAAGCTTTCTTT.